Listed below are T cell receptor beta chains from one sample, sequenced in a study of graft-versus-host responses after intestinal transplantation. Their recognized antigens are unknown. Data came from immunoSEQ multiplex PCR; TCRdb stores just in-frame clones and leaves some out. Of approximately 81,000 clones listed, roughly 84% are singletons. Sequences were derived from unstimulated CD8+ T cells sorted from spleen or lymph node cells, sampled before transplant. The receptors were gathered from a human donor who was the organ donor for an intestinal transplant. CDR3s include the opening cysteine and the closing phenylalanine or tryptophan. D genes are given only for firm matches. Clone size is given for some rows only: seen once, a few or many times, or a class if the clone is expanded.

- | TRBJ1-2 | - | TRBV28 | TGTGCCAGCAATACAGGCCGCTATGGCTACACCTTC | CASNTGRYGYTF
- | TRBJ1-3 | - | TRBV14 | TGTGCCAGCAGCCAGACTGGAAACACCATATATTTT | CASSQTGNTIYF
- | TRBJ2-4 | - | TRBV6-5 | TGTGCCAGCAGTTACGTAGGCCAGGGAGTAGAGCACTTC | CASSYVGQGVEHF
- | TRBJ2-7 | - | TRBV4-2 | TGTGCCAGCAGCCCCGAGAGCAGGGGACGATCCTACGAGCAGTACTTC | CASSPESRGRSYEQYF
- | TRBJ1-1 | - | TRBV29-1 | TGCAGCGTCGGGTGGGGGAACACTGAAGCTTTCTTT | CSVGWGNTEAFF
- | TRBJ1-5 | - | TRBV29-1 | TGCAGCGCTAGGACAGCGGCAGCCCAGCATTTT | CSARTAAAQHF
- | TRBJ1-6 | - | TRBV6-5 | TGTGCCAGCAGTTACTCTCGAGCAGGGTATTCACCCCTCCACTTT | CASSYSRAGYSPLHF
- | TRBJ1-1 | - | TRBV4-1 | TGCGCCAGCAGCCTCAGGGGGAACACTGAAGCTTTCTTT | CASSLRGNTEAFF
- | TRBJ2-2 | - | TRBV6-4 | TGTGCCAGCAGTGACAACACCGGGGAGCTGTTTTTT | CASSDNTGELFF
- | TRBJ2-7 | - | TRBV6-1 | TGTGCCAGCAGTGAGGGACTCATCTCCTACGAGCAGTACTTC | CASSEGLISYEQYF
- | TRBJ1-1 | TRBD1 | TRBV5-1 | TGCGCCAGCAGCCTAGGGACAGGGCGGCCTGAAGCTTTCTTT | CASSLGTGRPEAFF
- | TRBJ2-3 | TRBD2 | TRBV6-1 | TGTGCCAGCAGTGAAATTGCGGGGGGACCAACAGATACGCAGTATTTT | CASSEIAGGPTDTQYF
- | TRBJ2-1 | TRBD2 | TRBV28 | TGTGCCAGCAGTTTAACTAGCGGGGGGGTGCATGAGCAGTTCTTC | CASSLTSGGVHEQFF
- | TRBJ2-5 | - | TRBV7-7 | TGTGCCAGCAGCTCGGGTTGGGGGCAAGAGACCCAGTACTTC | CASSSGWGQETQYF
- | TRBJ2-7 | TRBD1 | TRBV5-1 | TGCGCCAGCAGCTTGGTCGGGGCTGGGTTCGCATGGGACAGGGGGAATCGGTACGAGCAGTACTTC | CASSLVGAGFAWDRGNRYEQYF
- | TRBJ2-7 | - | TRBV30 | TGTGCCTGGACCATACCCGGAGGGGGAGGGGACGAGCAGTACTTC | CAWTIPGGGGDEQYF
- | TRBJ1-2 | TRBD1 | TRBV19 | TGTGCCAGTAGTATTATCCCGGGACAGGGCTTCAACTATGGCTACACCTTC | CASSIIPGQGFNYGYTF
- | TRBJ1-2 | TRBD1 | TRBV10-3 | TGTGCCATCAGTGGGGACAGGCAGATCTATGGCTACACCTTC | CAISGDRQIYGYTF
- | TRBJ2-2 | TRBD2 | TRBV9 | TGTGCCAGCAGCGTAGGCCGCCAGGGAGGGGAAACCGGGGAGCTGTTTTTT | CASSVGRQGGETGELFF
- | TRBJ2-7 | TRBD1 | TRBV7-8 | TGTGCCAGCAGCTCCGGCCCGGGACAGGGAATTTACGAGCAGTACTTC | CASSSGPGQGIYEQYF
- | TRBJ2-7 | - | TRBV11-3 | TGTGCCAGCAGCTTAGATGGGCAGGATTACTCCTACGAGCAGTACTTC | CASSLDGQDYSYEQYF
- | TRBJ1-1 | - | TRBV27 | TGTGCCAGCAGTTTTCGCCCCCGCGGCACTGAAGCTTTCTTT | CASSFRPRGTEAFF
- | TRBJ2-5 | - | TRBV6-1 | TGTGCCAGCAGTGAAGCGCTTTGGGGGAGGCAAGAGACCCAGTACTTC | CASSEALWGRQETQYF
- | TRBJ1-2 | TRBD1 | TRBV4-1 | TGCGCCAGCAGCCAAGATTTACAGGGGTATGGCTACACCTTC | CASSQDLQGYGYTF
- | TRBJ2-3 | - | TRBV10-2 | TGCGCCAGCATGACGACTAGTACCACAGATACGCAGTATTTT | CASMTTSTTDTQYF
- | TRBJ1-4 | - | TRBV10-3 | TGTGCCATCAGTGACCCAACCGAGGCCGGATTGGCAACTAATGAAAAACTGTTTTTT | CAISDPTEAGLATNEKLFF
once | TRBJ1-3 | - | TRBV7-7 | TGTGCCAGCAGCCCAGTCGACAGCTCTGGAAACACCATATATTTT | CASSPVDSSGNTIYF
- | TRBJ1-6 | - | TRBV19 | TGTGCCAGTAGTATAGGGGCACGTAATTCACCCCTCCACTTT | CASSIGARNSPLHF
few | TRBJ2-4 | - | TRBV6-1 | TGTGCCAGCAGTGATGGGTTAGCCAAAAACATTCAGTACTTC | CASSDGLAKNIQYF
- | TRBJ1-5 | - | TRBV4-1 | TGCGCCAGCTCCCAGGGCCTCAATCAGCCCCAGCATTTT | CASSQGLNQPQHF
- | TRBJ1-2 | TRBD1 | TRBV5-5 | TGTGCCAGCAGATATGGGACAGGCCCTAATGACTACACCTTC | CASRYGTGPNDYTF
- | TRBJ2-7 | - | TRBV21-1 | TGTGCCAGCAGCAGCGACAGGGAAAGGTCCTACGAGCAGTACTTC | CASSSDRERSYEQYF
- | TRBJ1-3 | - | TRBV9 | TGTGCCAGCAGCGTAGCCTTACTCGAACCGGGAAACACCATATATTTT | CASSVALLEPGNTIYF
- | TRBJ1-1 | - | TRBV7-2 | TGTGCCAGCAGCCCCGGGGCGGTTAACACTGAAGCTTTCTTT | CASSPGAVNTEAFF
- | TRBJ1-2 | - | TRBV5-1 | TGCGCCAGCAGCTTGGCCGGATACTACACCTTC | CASSLAGYYTF
once | TRBJ2-7 | - | TRBV5-1 | TGCGCCAGCAGCCCCGCCAGGGGATTGGGTCGTGCCTACGAGCAGTACTTC | CASSPARGLGRAYEQYF
- | TRBJ1-1 | TRBD1 | TRBV27 | TGTGCCAGCAGTTTTTTGACAGGGGTCGGGAACACTGAAGCTTTCTTT | CASSFLTGVGNTEAFF
- | TRBJ2-7 | - | TRBV7-8 | TGTGCCAGCAGCTTAGGCAGGGTTGACGAGCAGTACTTC | CASSLGRVDEQYF
- | TRBJ1-1 | - | TRBV7-7 | TGTGCCAGCAGGGAGGCGAACACTGAAGCTTTCTTT | CASREANTEAFF
- | TRBJ2-1 | - | TRBV19 | TGTGCCAGTAGGAGGGACAATGAGCAGTTCTTC | CASRRDNEQFF
- | TRBJ1-1 | TRBD1 | TRBV27 | TGTGCCAGCACCCGGACAGGACTCACTGAAGCTTTCTTT | CASTRTGLTEAFF
- | TRBJ2-4 | TRBD2 | TRBV7-2 | TGTGCCAGCGGTTCTAGCGGGGGGCTAGCCAAAAACATTCAGTACTTC | CASGSSGGLAKNIQYF
- | TRBJ1-1 | TRBD1 | TRBV13 | TGTGCCAGCAGCTGGGGACAGGGCATTGAAGCTTTCTTT | CASSWGQGIEAFF
- | TRBJ1-5 | TRBD1 | TRBV6-1 | TGTGCCAGCAGTGCCGGGACAGGGGGTCAGCCCCAGCATTTT | CASSAGTGGQPQHF
- | TRBJ2-7 | - | TRBV4-1 | TGCGCCAGCAGCAACGGGGTCAGCTCCTACGAGCAGTACTTC | CASSNGVSSYEQYF
- | TRBJ1-1 | - | TRBV5-1 | TGCGCCAGCAGCTTGGGACTCAACACTGAAGCTTTCTTT | CASSLGLNTEAFF
- | TRBJ1-2 | - | TRBV4-2 | TGTGCCAGCAGCCCGGCGGGAGGCAGTGGCTACACCTTC | CASSPAGGSGYTF
- | TRBJ1-1 | - | TRBV11-2 | TGTGCCTCTGAGGCGCGCGAAGCTTTCTTT | CASEAREAFF
- | TRBJ2-1 | TRBD2 | TRBV5-1 | TGCGCCAGCAGCTTGGAGGGGCGGGGGGTGTCGGCTACTAACAATGAGCAGTTCTTC | CASSLEGRGVSATNNEQFF
- | TRBJ2-1 | TRBD2 | TRBV7-6 | TGTGCCAGCAGGAGTACGGGGGGGGGCTTGAATGAGCAGTTCTTC | CASRSTGGGLNEQFF
- | TRBJ2-1 | - | TRBV6-4 | TGTGCCAGCAGTGCTCAGGGGACCTACAATGAGCAGTTCTTC | CASSAQGTYNEQFF
- | TRBJ1-1 | - | TRBV19 | TGTGCCAGTAGTGACGGAGGCTTGAACACTGAAGCTTTCTTT | CASSDGGLNTEAFF
- | TRBJ2-1 | TRBD1 | TRBV5-4 | TGTGCCAGCAGCTATGGACAGGTCCTGTACAATGAGCAGTTCTTC | CASSYGQVLYNEQFF